A single sample is the source of the 5 T cell receptor beta chains below, sequenced in a study of T cell responses to AZD1222 COVID-19 vaccine. Libraries were prepared by immunoSEQ multiplex PCR; TCRdb keeps only in-frame clonotypes and omits some of them. The repertoire consists of about 150,000 clones, with about nine tenths occurring once and the leading ten covering 1.5% to 2%. The sample consisted of peripheral blood, taken on day 0 of AZD1222 vaccination. The receptors come from an adult in good health.

By its share, this clone is medium-sized. The V gene is TRBV28, the J gene TRBJ2-7; TRBD2 might be the D (5 bases). The CDR3 has 14 residues. From germline, CDR1 is MDHEN and CDR2 SYDVKM. Trimming cost V 7 bases and J 4 bases, with 17 bases left between them. DNA of the CDR3: TGTGCCAGCACCGGAGGTTCCTCCTATTACGAGCAGTACTTC. Translating it yields CASTGGSSYYEQYF.

The chain recombines TRBV6-2 or TRBV6-3 with TRBJ1-5; TRBD1 agrees at 10 bases. The germline V gene encodes CDR1 MNHEY and CDR2 SVGEGT. CDR3 size: 15 residues. V shed 6 bases and J 1 base; nucleotides not matched to a gene: 3. The CDR3 nucleotides are TGTGCCAGCAGCACGGACAGGGGGAGCAATCAGCCCCAGCATTTT. Encoded protein: CASSTDRGSNQPQHF.

The chain links TRBV6-6 to TRBJ1-2; 10 bases match TRBD1. Germline V gene lookup returns CDR1 MNHNY and CDR2 SVGAGI (reference sequence). The V gene end was trimmed by 4 bases and the J gene end by 4 bases; junction bases not matched to a gene: 6. This CDR3 comprises 15 residues. The CDR3 sequence is CASSSTGGLGYGYTF. DNA for the CDR3: TGTGCCAGCAGTTCGACAGGGGGCTTGGGCTATGGCTACACCTTC.

In its sample, this clone was seen a few times. The chain employs TRBV25-1 and TRBJ1-2, with a weak D call TRBD1 (6 bases). Germline V lookup: CDR1 MGHDK, CDR2 SYGVNS. Trimming removed 4 bases at V and 1 base at J, with 16 bases between. The length of the CDR3 is 16 residues. The CDR3 sequence is CASSGPPQGINYGYTF. In nucleotides, the CDR3 is TGTGCCAGCAGTGGGCCACCACAGGGAATTAACTATGGCTACACCTTC.

The chain is built from TRBV7-9 and TRBJ2-2; 12 bases match TRBD2. V lost 5 bases and J lost 4; bases outside the gene matches: 5. CDR1 SEHNR and CDR2 FQNEAQ come from the germline V gene (reference sequence). This CDR3 contains 16 residues. The CDR3 here is CASSNGLAGTTGELFF. The CDR3 DNA is TGTGCCAGCAGCAATGGACTAGCGGGAACCACCGGGGAGCTGTTTTTT.